Listed here are 27 T cell receptor beta chains from one sample, sequenced in a study of blood T cell repertoires in COVID-19. Generated by immunoSEQ multiplex PCR, the TCRdb table keeps only in-frame clones and is missing some. The repertoire has 180,000 or so clones, just over 85% of them found once; the top ten carry roughly 8%. Specimen: peripheral blood. The receptor source for this set is a man aged 55-75 years with acute or convalescent COVID-19.

The chain uses TRBV6-5 and TRBJ1-1; D not resolved. CDR1 is MNHEY, CDR2 SVGAGI, per germline. This CDR3 has 13 residues. V was clipped by 2 bases and J by 13 bases, with 17 bases between them. Here the CDR3 DNA reads TGTGCCAGCAGTTACACCCAGGCCGAATTTGTTTTCTTT. Translation: CASSYTQAEFVFF.

In this sample, this clone turned up once. The rearrangement joins TRBV5-8 to TRBJ1-5; D perhaps matches TRBD1 (5 bases). Germline values: CDR1 SGHTS, CDR2 YDEGEE. Trimming took off 4 bases at V and 0 bases at J, with 14 bases between the two ends. The CDR3 loop spans 16 amino acids. The CDR3 here is CASSNRDWDSNQPQHF. CDR3 in DNA: TGTGCCAGCAGCAACCGGGACTGGGATAGCAATCAGCCCCAGCATTTT.

This chain links TRBV10-3 with TRBJ2-1, with D tentatively TRBD2 (6 bases). This CDR3 is 15 amino acids long. CDR1 is ENHRY and CDR2 is SYGVKD in the germline V gene. V was pared by 7 bases and J by 0 bases, with 13 bases between. CDR3 residues: CAIKAVAASYNEQFF. CDR3 DNA: TGTGCCATCAAGGCCGTAGCGGCCTCCTACAATGAGCAGTTCTTC.

The chain recombines TRBV7-9 with TRBJ2-5; the D is unclear. CDR3 length equals 16 residues. Germline CDR1 reads SEHNR; CDR2 reads FQNEAQ (reference sequence). V was cut by 5 bases and J by 3 bases, with 19 bases left in between. The CDR3 is CASSPAHPALKETQYF. The CDR3 DNA reads TGTGCCAGCAGCCCCGCACACCCCGCTCTTAAAGAGACCCAGTACTTC.

V and J are TRBV21-1 and TRBJ2-5; TRBD1, the table's D call, lacks a check against the DNA. TRBV21-1 is flagged as a pseudogene. CDR3 length: 14 amino acids. The DNA of the CDR3 is TGTGCCAGCAACCCGGACAAGGCGCAAGAGACCCAGTACTTC. Translated: CASNPDKAQETQYF.

The DNA of the CDR3 is TGTGCCAGCAGTGACAGGACCTATGGCTACACCTTC. Translated, it gives CASSDRTYGYTF. The V and J genes are TRBV28 and TRBJ1-2; perhaps TRBD1 as D (6 bases). This CDR3 is built from 12 residues. The germline V gene has CDR1 MDHEN and CDR2 SYDVKM. Trimming took off 5 bases at V and 4 bases at J, with 8 bases between the two ends.

The rearrangement uses TRBV24-1 and TRBJ1-2; 8 positions match TRBD1. Germline V lookup: CDR1 KGHDR, CDR2 SFDVKD. J lost 7 bases, V lost 4 bases, and 4 bases had no gene match. The CDR3 is 13 amino acids. DNA for the CDR3: TGTGCCACCAGTGAAACAGGGGGAGGTGGCTACACCTTC. Translating gives CATSETGGGGYTF.

This chain uses TRBV30 with TRBJ1-1; D may be TRBD1 (5 bases). The CDR3 consists of 13 residues. Germline V gives CDR1 GTSNPN, CDR2 SVGIG (reference sequence). The V gene lost 0 bases and the J gene lost 1 base, with 6 bases spanning the gap. The CDR3 is CAWSVDRNTEAFF. CDR3 bases: TGTGCCTGGAGTGTTGACAGGAACACTGAAGCTTTCTTT. The complete variable domain, with remaining parts taken from reference TRBV30 and TRBJ1-1, reads SQTIHQWPATLVQPVGSPLSLECTVEGTSNPNLYWYRQAAGRGLQLLFYSVGIGQISSEVPQNLSASRPQDRQFILSSKKLLLSDSGFYLCAWSVDRNTEAFFGQGTRLTVV.

The chain carries TRBV5-1 and TRBJ2-2; maybe TRBD2 (5 bases). This CDR3 comprises 14 residues. Germline V CDR1 and CDR2: SGHRS, YFSETQ. V was shortened by 3 bases and J by 5 bases, with 11 bases between the two germline ends. CDR3: CASSSTRVTGELFF. Here the CDR3 DNA reads TGCGCCAGCAGCTCCACGAGGGTAACCGGGGAGCTGTTTTTT. The variable domain in full, with the rest retrieved from reference TRBV5-1 and TRBJ2-2, is KAGVTQTPRYLIKTRGQQVTLSCSPISGHRSVSWYQQTPGQGLQFLFEYFSETQRNKGNFPGRFSGRQFSNSRSEMNVSTLELGDSALYLCASSSTRVTGELFFGEGSRLTVL.

This sequence joins TRBV7-2 and TRBJ2-5; TRBD2 matches at 11 bases. V lost 5 bases to trimming and J lost 4 bases; unmatched junction nucleotides: 15. There are 18 residues in the CDR3. CDR1 and CDR2 (germline): SGHTA, FQGNSA. CDR3 sequence (DNA): TGTGCCAGCAGCCCGCGGTTAGCGGGAGGGCCTGGCGCAGAGACCCAGTACTTC. It encodes CASSPRLAGGPGAETQYF.

The V call is TRBV27, the J call TRBJ2-5, with TRBD1 matching over 7 bases. There are 16 residues in the CDR3. Trimming at V came to 6 bases and at J to 8 bases, leaving 18 bases not matched to a gene. Per germline, CDR1 MNHEY and CDR2 SMNVEV (reference sequence). The CDR3 loop is CASSPPLTGSKRTQYF. CDR3 sequence (DNA): TGTGCCAGCAGCCCGCCCCTGACAGGGAGCAAGAGAACCCAGTACTTC.

J is TRBJ1-2 and V is TRBV5-1, with 7 nucleotides matching TRBD1. V shed 2 bases, J shed 2 bases, and the junction held 6 bases outside the gene matches. The CDR3 covers 15 residues. From germline, CDR1 is SGHRS and CDR2 YFSETQ. The chain's CDR3 is CASSLDPTGNYGYTF. CDR3 bases: TGCGCCAGCAGCTTAGACCCGACAGGGAACTATGGCTACACCTTC. Full variable domain (outside the CDR3, taken from reference TRBV5-1 and TRBJ1-2): KAGVTQTPRYLIKTRGQQVTLSCSPISGHRSVSWYQQTPGQGLQFLFEYFSETQRNKGNFPGRFSGRQFSNSRSEMNVSTLELGDSALYLCASSLDPTGNYGYTFGSGTRLTVV.

V usage is TRBV20-1 and J usage is TRBJ1-3; 8 bases fit TRBD1. Germline-derived CDR1 and CDR2 are DFQATT and SNEGSKA (reference sequence). The length of the CDR3 is 14 residues. V was clipped by 5 bases and J by 0 bases; unmatched bases: 3. The CDR3 loop is CSACDRGSGNTIYF. As DNA, the CDR3 is TGCAGTGCTTGTGACAGGGGCTCTGGAAACACCATATATTTT.

The chain has TRBV6-5 and TRBJ1-3; D perhaps matches TRBD1 (6 bases). The length of the CDR3 is 15 residues. V was pared by 4 bases and J by 2 bases, with 12 bases between. From germline, CDR1 is MNHEY and CDR2 SVGAGI. For the CDR3, the DNA is TGTGCCAGCAGTTTTACAGGGTACCCTGGAAACACCATATATTTT. It translates to CASSFTGYPGNTIYF.

The J gene is TRBJ1-2, the V gene TRBV3-1 (or the pseudogene TRBV3-2), with D perhaps TRBD1 (6 bases). Germline values: CDR1 LGHDT, CDR2 YNNKEL (reference sequence). The V end lost 3 bases, the J end lost 7 bases, and 15 bases lay between the germline ends. The CDR3 extends over 14 amino acids. CDR3 sequence: CASSHVQGVSGYTF. The CDR3 DNA sequence: TGTGCCAGCAGCCATGTACAGGGTGTGTCTGGCTACACCTTC.

The chain carries TRBV9 and TRBJ2-3; the match to TRBD2 covers 10 bases. This CDR3 spans 15 amino acids. Germline CDR1 reads SGDLS; CDR2 reads YYNGEE. The V and J ends lost 3 bases and 4 bases, in that order; junction bases with no gene match: 5. The CDR3 DNA reads TGTGCCAGCAGCGCCAGCGGGAGGGCGCCAGATACGCAGTATTTT. Protein: CASSASGRAPDTQYF.

The rearrangement links TRBV5-4 to TRBJ2-5; no clear D. The CDR3 has 13 amino acids. Trimming removed 0 bases at V and 0 bases at J, with 3 bases between. Germline values: CDR1 SGHNT, CDR2 YYREEE (reference sequence). The CDR3 nucleotides read TGTGCCAGCAGCTTGGCCTACCAAGAGACCCAGTACTTC. It codes for CASSLAYQETQYF.

The chain is built from TRBV2 and TRBJ1-1, with TRBD1 identical over 9 bases. Germline V gives CDR1 SNHLY, CDR2 FYNNEI. V shed 6 bases, J shed 5 bases, and the junction held 7 bases outside the gene matches. The CDR3 consists of 14 residues. The CDR3 DNA follows: TGTGCCAGCAGGACCTACAGGGGGCTGACTGAAGCTTTCTTT. Its translation: CASRTYRGLTEAFF.

The table lists this clone with many counts. The chain has TRBV30 and TRBJ2-2; 14 positions match TRBD2. The germline CDR1 and CDR2 sequences are GTSNPN and SVGIG (reference sequence). After removal of 3 bases from V and 7 bases from J, the junction contained 7 bases not matched to a gene. There are 16 residues in the CDR3. The CDR3 protein is CAWRGTSGSHGGELFF. CDR3 coding DNA: TGTGCCTGGAGGGGGACTAGCGGGAGTCATGGCGGGGAGCTGTTTTTT.

The chain has TRBV6-5 and TRBJ1-1; D is ambiguous. Germline CDR1 is MNHEY and CDR2 is SVGAGI. The CDR3 has 15 amino acids. Trimming pared 7 bases from V and 3 bases from J, leaving 18 bases between. The CDR3 DNA sequence: TGTGCCAGCAACCACGGGGTGGGGAGAGACACTGAAGCTTTCTTT. It is translated as CASNHGVGRDTEAFF.

This clone was detected once. The rearrangement uses TRBV6-6 and TRBJ1-1; D is perhaps TRBD1 (5 bases). The CDR3 sequence is 15 residues long. Trimming left V 2 bases short and J 6 bases short, with 16 bases between. CDR1 is MNHNY and CDR2 is SVGAGI in the germline V gene (reference sequence). The CDR3 region has the DNA TGTGCCAGCAGTTACACGGCAGGGTATGCCGCTGAAGCTTTCTTT. Its translation is CASSYTAGYAAEAFF.

About this clone itself: The sample carries other DNA sequences with the same CDR3. V usage is TRBV28 and J usage is TRBJ2-6, with TRBD2 matching 7 bases. Germline V gene data show CDR1 as MDHEN and CDR2 as SYDVKM. V shed 3 bases, J shed 0 bases, and the junction held 5 bases outside the gene matches. The CDR3 runs to 17 residues. CDR3 sequence reads: CASSFAGEPSGANVLTF. For the CDR3, the DNA is TGTGCCAGCAGTTTTGCGGGGGAACCCTCTGGGGCCAACGTCCTGACTTTC.

The chain couples TRBV18 to TRBJ2-5; 8 positions agree with TRBD1. The length of the CDR3 is 15 residues. CDR1 is KGHSH and CDR2 is LQKENI in the germline V gene. The ends lost 6 bases at V and 3 bases at J; junction bases unmatched: 9. CDR3 nucleotide sequence: TGTGCCAGCTCGCGCAGGACAGGGTTAGAAGAGACCCAGTACTTC. Translated: CASSRRTGLEETQYF.

This chain uses TRBV5-4 with TRBJ2-3, with a weak D call TRBD1 (5 bases). Germline CDR1 reads SGHNT; CDR2 reads YYREEE (reference sequence). This CDR3 contains 14 residues. V was trimmed by 6 bases and J by 0 bases, leaving 11 bases between them. The CDR3 DNA reads as TGTGCCAGCAAGGATGGGGCTAGCACAGATACGCAGTATTTT. As protein: CASKDGASTDTQYF.

The J gene is TRBJ2-7, the V gene TRBV5-1, with a tentative D call TRBD2 (6 bases). Germline assignment: CDR1 SGHRS and CDR2 YFSETQ. Trimming removed 0 bases at V and 1 base at J, with 11 bases between. This CDR3 comprises 15 residues. CDR3 sequence reads: CASSLGGGISYEQYF. In DNA, the CDR3 is TGCGCCAGCAGCTTGGGTGGCGGGATATCCTACGAGCAGTACTTC.

The chain links TRBV30 to TRBJ1-5, with D maybe TRBD1 (6 bases). The V and J ends lost 3 bases and 1 base respectively, with 22 bases between them. Germline CDR1 reads GTSNPN; CDR2 reads SVGIG (reference sequence). The CDR3 covers 18 residues. CDR3 amino acids: CAWSGMAGDMMSNQPQHF. The CDR3 DNA reads as TGTGCCTGGAGCGGTATGGCAGGGGATATGATGAGCAATCAGCCCCAGCATTTT.

Here the CDR3 reads CASSAGGEQYF. Written as DNA, the CDR3 is TGTGCCAGCAGCGCCGGGGGAGAGCAGTACTTC. This chain uses TRBV3-1 (or the pseudogene TRBV3-2) with TRBJ2-7; maybe TRBD2 (6 bases). The germline CDR1 and CDR2 sequences are LGHDT and YNNKEL (reference sequence). This CDR3 is 11 amino acids long. Trimming took off 5 bases at V and 7 bases at J, with 9 bases between the two ends.